These 18 T cell receptor beta chains share one sample of origin, sequenced in a study of blood T cell repertoires in COVID-19. Clones were sequenced by immunoSEQ multiplex PCR, and TCRdb holds only the in-frame ones, with some missing. The repertoire includes about 300,000 clones, around 88% of them detected once, and roughly 1.7% sits in the top ten. Material for sequencing was peripheral blood. These TCRs come from a woman in her thirties with COVID-19, enrolled during active disease.

The CDR3 protein is CASSRLWGGASNNEQFF. In nucleotides, the CDR3 is TGCGCCAGCAGCCGATTGTGGGGGGGTGCTAGTAATAATGAGCAGTTCTTC. This rearrangement joins TRBV4-3 to TRBJ2-1, with 7 nucleotides matching TRBD2. CDR1 is LGHNA, CDR2 YSLEER, per germline. The CDR3 sequence is 17 residues long. V trimming: 4 bases; J trimming: 7 bases; junction bases outside the gene matches: 16.

The chain recombines TRBV11-2 with TRBJ1-4, with D perhaps TRBD1 (6 bases). Germline V gene data show CDR1 as SGHAT and CDR2 as FQNNGV. The length of the CDR3 is 17 residues. V lost 3 bases and J 6 bases, leaving 20 bases between the germline ends. The CDR3 loop is CASSFHRTETMDEKLFF. The CDR3 bases are TGTGCCAGCAGCTTCCATAGGACAGAGACTATGGATGAAAAACTGTTTTTT.

The CDR3 here is CAWNRHSSYNSPLHF. CDR3 in DNA: TGTGCCTGGAACAGACACAGCTCCTATAATTCACCCCTCCACTTT. The V and J genes are TRBV30 and TRBJ1-6; D ambiguous. V shed 4 bases and J shed 0 bases, with 10 bases lying between them. The CDR3 is made up of 15 amino acids. Germline CDR1 reads GTSNPN; CDR2 reads SVGIG (reference sequence).

This clone occurred once. The V call is TRBV10-1, the J call TRBJ2-1; 8 bases are shared with TRBD2. CDR1 and CDR2 from the germline V gene are WNHNN and SYGVQD (reference sequence). The CDR3 consists of 14 residues. V lost 8 bases and J lost 4; bases outside the gene matches: 7. CDR3 DNA sequence: TGCGCCAGCTCAAGCGGGGGCCCATACAATGAGCAGTTCTTC. It translates to CASSSGGPYNEQFF.

The gene calls are TRBV4-3 and TRBJ2-3; 9 nucleotides align to TRBD2. Germline V gene lookup returns CDR1 LGHNA and CDR2 YSLEER. J lost 2 bases, V lost 0 bases, and 3 bases had no gene match. The CDR3 is 16 amino acids. CDR3 loop: CASSQELAGATDTQYF. The CDR3 nucleotides read TGCGCCAGCAGCCAAGAATTAGCGGGGGCCACAGATACGCAGTATTTT.

The chain is built from TRBV7-2 and TRBJ1-5, with D uncertain. The CDR3 is 13 residues long. The germline V gene encodes CDR1 SGHTA and CDR2 FQGNSA. Trimming removed 5 bases at V and 1 base at J, with 6 bases between. CDR3 loop: CASSERSNQPQHF. In DNA form, the CDR3 reads TGTGCCAGCAGCGAGAGGAGCAATCAGCCCCAGCATTTT.

The chain recombines TRBV18 with TRBJ2-1, with D tentatively TRBD2 (6 bases). CDR3 length equals 17 residues. V lost 4 bases, J lost 0 bases, and 16 bases lay in between. Germline V CDR1 and CDR2: KGHSH, LQKENI. In nucleotides, the CDR3 is TGTGCCAGCTCACGAAACTACGGGGGAAGCTCCTACAATGAGCAGTTCTTC. The encoded protein is CASSRNYGGSSYNEQFF. Complete variable domain (other parts from reference TRBV18 and TRBJ2-1): NAGVMQNPRHLVRRRGQEARLRCSPMKGHSHVYWYRQLPEEGLKFMVYLQKENIIDESGMPKERFSAEFPKEGPSILRIQQVVRGDSAAYFCASSRNYGGSSYNEQFFGPGTRLTVL.

Worth noting for this clone: The same CDR3 arises from other DNA sequences in this sample as well. The chain is built from TRBV6-1 and TRBJ1-2; D ambiguous. The ends were cut back, 0 bases at V and 4 bases at J, with 6 bases in the middle. The CDR3 consists of 13 residues. Germline CDR1 and CDR2: MNHNS and SASEGT. CDR3 in amino acids: CASSEANGYGYTF. In nucleotides, the CDR3 is TGTGCCAGCAGTGAAGCGAACGGCTATGGCTACACCTTC.

V and J are TRBV6-5 and TRBJ1-1; D gene unclear. The V end lost 7 bases, the J end lost 3 bases, and 15 bases lay between the germline ends. The CDR3 runs to 14 residues. CDR1 is MNHEY and CDR2 is SVGAGI in the germline V gene. The CDR3 nucleotides read TGTGCCAGCACCCCGCCCCGGTTGGACACTGAAGCTTTCTTT. Residues: CASTPPRLDTEAFF.

This sequence joins TRBV28 and TRBJ1-2, with a possible D match to TRBD1 (5 bases). CDR3 length: 11 amino acids. Germline lookup yields CDR1 MDHEN and CDR2 SYDVKM. V dropped 8 bases and J dropped 4 bases, with 8 bases sitting between them. CDR3 amino acids: CASGGVYGYTF. CDR3 nucleotides: TGTGCCAGCGGAGGGGTCTATGGCTACACCTTC.

The chain couples TRBV7-9 to TRBJ2-7; possibly TRBD1 for D (6 bases). The CDR3 consists of 14 residues. V was shortened by 4 bases and J by 2 bases, with 12 bases between the two germline ends. Germline V CDR1 and CDR2: SEHNR, FQNEAQ (reference sequence). The CDR3 region has the DNA TGTGCCAGCAGCTCACCGGGACACCCCTACGAGCAGTACGTC. Translation gives CASSSPGHPYEQYV.

The genes are TRBV3-1 (or the pseudogene TRBV3-2) and TRBJ1-3; tentative D call: TRBD1 (6 bases). V lost 4 bases and J lost 0, with 13 bases in between. Germline V gene sequence: CDR1 LGHDT, CDR2 YNNKEL (reference sequence). The CDR3 is made up of 16 amino acids. CDR3 DNA: TGTGCCAGCAGCCTAGGACAGTTCAACTCTGGAAACACCATATATTTT. It codes for CASSLGQFNSGNTIYF.

The chain uses TRBV4-3 and TRBJ2-1, with 13 bases lining up with TRBD2. The ends lost 4 bases at V and 7 bases at J; junction bases unmatched: 7. Germline CDR1 and CDR2: LGHNA and YSLEER. The CDR3 runs 16 residues. In DNA, the CDR3 is TGCGCCAGCAGCCCCCTACTAGCGGGGGGGCAAAATGAGCAGTTCTTC. Translated, it gives CASSPLLAGGQNEQFF.

The chain is built from TRBV20-1 and TRBJ1-1; D unclear. This CDR3 spans 11 amino acids. The V gene lost 6 bases and the J gene lost 3 bases, with 8 bases spanning the gap. CDR1 DFQATT and CDR2 SNEGSKA come from the germline V gene (reference sequence). The DNA of the CDR3 is TGCAGTGCAATCTACGACACTGAAGCTTTCTTT. Translation: CSAIYDTEAFF.

V gene TRBV19 combines with J gene TRBJ1-2; D is perhaps TRBD1 (6 bases). The CDR3 totals 16 residues. Trimming stripped 3 bases from V and 1 base from J, with 15 bases between. Per germline, CDR1 LNHDA and CDR2 SQIVND (reference sequence). The CDR3 sequence: CASSIGDTPINYGYTF. DNA for the CDR3: TGTGCCAGTAGTATTGGGGACACGCCGATTAACTATGGCTACACCTTC.

This sequence joins TRBV27 and TRBJ1-2; maybe TRBD1 (6 bases). Trimming removed 3 bases at V and 0 bases at J, with 8 bases between. CDR3 size: 14 residues. CDR1 MNHEY and CDR2 SMNVEV come from the germline V gene (reference sequence). CDR3 sequence: CASSFRGPNYGYTF. The CDR3 nucleotides are TGTGCCAGCAGTTTCAGGGGACCTAACTATGGCTACACCTTC.

The rearrangement joins TRBV6-5 to TRBJ1-2, with 7 bases fitting TRBD1. V dropped 5 bases and J dropped 4; count of bases not matched to a gene: 1. This CDR3 has 12 amino acids. Germline CDR1 and CDR2: MNHEY and SVGAGI. Here the CDR3 DNA reads TGTGCCAGCAGTAGGACAGGCTATGGCTACACCTTC. This encodes CASSRTGYGYTF.

The chain couples TRBV11-3 to TRBJ2-5; no clear D. CDR1 and CDR2 from the germline V gene are SGHNT and YENEEA. The CDR3 runs 13 residues. Trimming pared 2 bases from V and 1 base from J, leaving 5 bases between. CDR3 protein: CASSLNIQETQYF. CDR3 DNA sequence: TGTGCCAGCAGCTTAAACATCCAAGAGACCCAGTACTTC.